Listed below are T cell receptor beta chains from one sample, sequenced in a study of blood T cell repertoires in COVID-19. Assay: immunoSEQ multiplex PCR; the TCRdb copy retains only in-frame clones and omits some. The sample yields about 180,000 clones, about 80% seen once. The sequencing input was PBMCs or T cells enriched from blood (not recorded which). These receptors were obtained from a man in his 60s who had been exposed to COVID-19. CDR3s leave out the opening cysteine and the closing phenylalanine or tryptophan.

v_call,j_call,cdr3_aa
TRBV7-8,TRBJ1-5,ASSSQGGNQPQH
TRBV10-2,TRBJ2-7,ASKGQGYEQY
TRBV19,TRBJ2-3,ASCGGGLGQVSTDTQY
TRBV7-7,TRBJ2-3,ASSLGGLAGGDTQY
TRBV25-1,TRBJ1-2,ASSESGGYT
TRBV6-1,TRBJ2-7,ASSGGGLAGYHEQY
TRBV7-2,TRBJ1-5,ASTPTLQGPQH
TRBV9,TRBJ2-2,ASSAPGGLAGVGTGELF
TRBV6-5,TRBJ2-2,ASRSDRGNTGELF
TRBV24-1,TRBJ2-1,ATSGLSPASARPHNEQF
TRBV14,TRBJ1-4,ASSPGTGAGKLF
TRBV28,TRBJ2-2,ASSLSRLASTGELF
TRBV23-1,TRBJ2-7,ASSQCEGKQSSYEQY
TRBV7-9,TRBJ2-5,ASSSSSSGESQETQY
TRBV7-3,TRBJ2-6,ASSLGQPFNGANVLT
TRBV6-5,TRBJ2-1,ASSYPNNEQF
TRBV29-1,TRBJ2-5,SVGLAEETQY
TRBV11-3,TRBJ2-1,ASSLGQNEQF
TRBV6-5,TRBJ2-7,ASSYTGLAGYEQY
TRBV5-4,TRBJ1-2,ASRYPGTGGGGYT
TRBV4-1,TRBJ1-5,ASSQGGMDSYSNQPQH
TRBV3-1/TRBV3-2,TRBJ2-2,ASSQGRGTGELF
TRBV15,TRBJ2-6,ATSVYPGANVLT
TRBV10-1,TRBJ2-7,ASSPSGSSYEQY
TRBV29-1,TRBJ2-1,SVEPSSGSYTYNEQF
TRBV19,TRBJ2-4,ASSRGGSRDIQY
TRBV11-3,TRBJ2-3,ASSPPPWSNTSTDTQY
TRBV30,TRBJ1-1,AWRGARGTEAF